One and the same sample provided the 16 T cell receptor beta chains below, sequenced in a study of cytomegalovirus exposure and HLA in healthy donors. Primers included in the PCR were 60 Vbeta and 13 Jbeta primers. TCRdb's table, derived via immunoSEQ multiplex PCR, lists solely in-frame clones and lacks some. The profile shows over 65,000 clones, roughly three quarters of them singletons. The sample taken for sequencing was PBMCs. The source is a middle-aged woman in good health and CMV-seropositive.

This clone came up once. The chain links TRBV29-1 to TRBJ2-3; TRBD2 agrees at 7 bases. CDR1 is SQVTM and CDR2 is ANQGSEA in the germline V gene. The length of the CDR3 is 13 residues. The trim removed 4 bases at V and 2 bases at J, leaving 3 bases unmatched. CDR3 protein: CSVGGRATDTQYF. DNA for the CDR3: TGCAGCGTTGGTGGGAGGGCCACAGATACGCAGTATTTT.

The count of this clone is one. The V call is TRBV4-3, the J call TRBJ1-3; TRBD1 agrees at 10 bases. The CDR3 has 16 amino acids. In germline, CDR1 is LGHNA, CDR2 YSLEER. With 1 base clipped from V and 3 bases from J, the junction kept 3 bases outside the gene matches. CDR3 sequence (DNA): TGCGCCAGCAGCCAAGTGGACAGGGGGTTTGGAAACACCATATATTTT. Protein sequence: CASSQVDRGFGNTIYF.

The CDR3: CASSSHRTGLIYEQYF. Here the CDR3 DNA reads TGTGCCAGCAGTTCACACAGGACAGGGTTGATCTACGAGCAGTACTTC. The chain employs TRBV28 and TRBJ2-7, with 8 bases lining up with TRBD1. The CDR3 runs 16 residues. Germline V gives CDR1 MDHEN, CDR2 SYDVKM. With V trimmed by 4 bases and J by 3 bases, 11 bases remained unmatched.

The chain employs TRBV11-3 and TRBJ2-2; TRBD2 matches at 7 bases. Per the germline V gene, CDR1 is SGHNT and CDR2 is YENEEA. J lost 8 bases, V lost 5 bases, and 11 bases had no gene match. The CDR3 totals 15 residues. As DNA, the CDR3 is TGTGCCAGCAGCGATGGGGGGGACCCCCTTGGGGAGCTGTTTTTT. Translation: CASSDGGDPLGELFF.

V and J are TRBV28 and TRBJ2-6; 10 bases are a match to TRBD1. Germline lookup yields CDR1 MDHEN and CDR2 SYDVKM. The length of the CDR3 is 17 residues. V shed 4 bases and J 3 bases; nucleotides not matched to a gene: 6. In nucleotides, the CDR3 is TGTGCCAGCAGTTCTTGGGACAGGGGTCTTGGGGCCAACGTCCTGACTTTC. It codes for CASSSWDRGLGANVLTF.

The chain employs TRBV2 and TRBJ1-5, with D possibly TRBD1 on 6 matching bases. Between the trimmed V and J ends, which lost 8 bases and 9 bases, there was a span of 17 bases. Germline CDR1 and CDR2: SNHLY and FYNNEI. The CDR3 is 13 residues long. The CDR3 here is CASGLDSFSPQHF. In DNA, the CDR3 is TGTGCCAGCGGTTTGGACAGTTTTTCGCCCCAGCATTTT.

About this clone itself: Other DNA sequences in the sample encode the same CDR3. This sequence joins TRBV18 and TRBJ2-7; D is possibly TRBD1 (6 bases). Germline V CDR1 and CDR2: KGHSH, LQKENI. The CDR3 is 12 residues long. V was shortened by 6 bases and J by 3 bases, with 9 bases between the two germline ends. The CDR3 DNA reads TGTGCCAGCTCCCTACAGGGCTACGAGCAGTACTTC. It yields the protein CASSLQGYEQYF. Complete variable domain (other parts from reference TRBV18 and TRBJ2-7): NAGVMQNPRHLVRRRGQEARLRCSPMKGHSHVYWYRQLPEEGLKFMVYLQKENIIDESGMPKERFSAEFPKEGPSILRIQQVVRGDSAAYFCASSLQGYEQYFGPGTRLTVT.

The V and J genes are TRBV5-1 and TRBJ2-3; D is unclear. The V and J ends lost 0 bases and 4 bases respectively, with 12 bases between them. This CDR3 is 15 amino acids long. Looked up from germline, CDR1 is SGHRS and CDR2 is YFSETQ. CDR3 protein: CASSLGQATSDTQYF. The CDR3 DNA is TGCGCCAGCAGCTTGGGGCAGGCGACGTCAGATACGCAGTATTTT.

This chain connects TRBV7-6 to TRBJ2-2; D possibly corresponds to TRBD1 (6 bases). CDR1 is SGHVS, CDR2 FNYEAQ, per germline. There are 15 residues in the CDR3. Trimming left V 5 bases short and J 6 bases short, with 16 bases between. CDR3 loop: CASSPNRVSSGELFF. CDR3 DNA sequence: TGTGCCAGCAGCCCTAACAGGGTTTCCTCCGGGGAGCTGTTTTTT.

J is TRBJ1-2 and V is TRBV19; no definite D call. The CDR3 contains 13 residues. Germline CDR1 LNHDA, CDR2 SQIVND (reference sequence). The V end lost 4 bases, the J end lost 2 bases, and 8 bases lay between the germline ends. The CDR3 sequence: CASSSGENYGYTF. For the CDR3, the DNA is TGTGCCAGTAGTAGTGGGGAGAACTATGGCTACACCTTC.

In this sample, this clone turned up once. The J gene is TRBJ2-3, the V gene TRBV4-1; D perhaps matches TRBD2 (6 bases). Germline V gives CDR1 MGHRA, CDR2 YSYEKL. The CDR3 is made up of 15 amino acids. Trimming cost V 0 bases and J 7 bases, with 14 bases left between them. As DNA, the CDR3 is TGCGCCAGCAGCCAAGAGGACTACCAAGGGAATACGCAGTATTTT. It encodes CASSQEDYQGNTQYF.

This chain connects TRBV9 to TRBJ2-2, with a tentative D call TRBD1 (6 bases). There are 13 residues in the CDR3. Germline CDR1 SGDLS, CDR2 YYNGEE. Trimming took 3 bases from V and 6 from J, leaving 9 bases between them. The CDR3 DNA is TGTGCCAGCAGCGAAACAGGGTCCGGGGAGCTGTTTTTT. It specifies CASSETGSGELFF.

This clone came up once. The genes are TRBV2 and TRBJ2-1, with 7 bases that match TRBD1. The CDR3 extends over 17 amino acids. V trimming: 6 bases; J trimming: 4 bases; junction bases outside the gene matches: 15. CDR1 SNHLY and CDR2 FYNNEI come from the germline V gene. The CDR3 is CASRPFSGGELYNEQFF. CDR3 DNA sequence: TGTGCCAGCAGACCTTTCTCAGGGGGTGAGCTTTACAATGAGCAGTTCTTC.

The chain has TRBV5-4 and TRBJ1-2, with D tentatively TRBD1 (6 bases). Trimming took 4 bases from V and 4 from J, leaving 20 bases between them. Germline values: CDR1 SGHNT, CDR2 YYREEE (reference sequence). This CDR3 has 16 residues. Written as DNA, the CDR3 is TGTGCCAGCAGCCCCACTGGGGGGGGCTCGGGCTATGGCTACACCTTC. Its protein product is CASSPTGGGSGYGYTF.

This clone was recorded once. The chain employs TRBV27 and TRBJ1-4; 7 bases fit TRBD1. The germline CDR1 and CDR2 sequences are MNHEY and SMNVEV (reference sequence). Unmatched junction bases numbered 6, after V lost 5 bases and J lost 6 bases. The CDR3 runs to 14 residues. CDR3 protein: CASSQDRSYEKLFF. CDR3 nucleotide sequence: TGTGCCAGCAGTCAGGACAGGAGCTATGAAAAACTGTTTTTT.

The V and J genes are TRBV14 and TRBJ1-1; D unresolved. The germline V gene encodes CDR1 SGHDN and CDR2 FVKESK. V was cut by 4 bases and J by 3 bases, with 18 bases left in between. The CDR3 is made up of 16 amino acids. In DNA form, the CDR3 reads TGTGCCAGCAGCCCCGGAGAAGGAGGTTGGGACACTGAAGCTTTCTTT. It encodes CASSPGEGGWDTEAFF. The entire variable domain, with the rest obtained from reference TRBV14 and TRBJ1-1, is as follows: EAGVTQFPSHSVIEKGQTVTLRCDPISGHDNLYWYRRVMGKEIKFLLHFVKESKQDESGMPNNRFLAERTGGTYSTLKVQPAELEDSGVYFCASSPGEGGWDTEAFFGQGTRLTVV.